Each of the 25 T cell receptor beta chains below was sequenced from the same sample in a study of shared clonotypes between healthy human individuals. Clones were sequenced by immunoSEQ multiplex PCR, and TCRdb holds only the in-frame ones, with some missing. There are a few million clones in the sample; approximately 96% occur only once, and roughly 0.13% lies in the top ten. Specimen: naive CD4+ T cells sorted from blood. Regarding subset: CD45RA+ positively selected. The receptors come from a man between 18 and 29 years old in good health.

The chain employs TRBV25-1 and TRBJ2-4; D gene uncertain. Trimming took 2 bases from V and 5 from J, leaving 13 bases between them. This CDR3 has 15 residues. From germline, CDR1 is MGHDK and CDR2 SYGVNS. The CDR3 spells CASSEPGNKQNIQYF. The CDR3 DNA follows: TGTGCCAGCAGTGAACCGGGCAACAAACAAAACATTCAGTACTTC.

This clone was recorded once. The rearrangement links TRBV5-1 to TRBJ1-1; D is undetermined. Deletions cut 4 bases from V and 5 bases from J, with 15 bases between. Germline CDR1 reads SGHRS; CDR2 reads YFSETQ. This CDR3 contains 14 residues. The CDR3: CASSPQRPGTEAFF. DNA of the CDR3: TGCGCCAGCAGCCCGCAGAGGCCTGGAACTGAAGCTTTCTTT.

The rearrangement links TRBV5-6 to TRBJ2-3, with TRBD1 matching 9 bases. V gave up 6 bases and J gave up 3 bases; unmatched junction bases: 8. The length of the CDR3 is 15 residues. CDR1 SGHDT and CDR2 YYEEEE come from the germline V gene. The CDR3 nucleotides are TGTGCCAGCACCCCGGGACAGGGATTGACAGATACGCAGTATTTT. Protein product: CASTPGQGLTDTQYF.

The rearrangement links TRBV6-5 to TRBJ1-1; 7 nucleotides line up with TRBD1. V gave up 6 bases and J gave up 4 bases; unmatched junction bases: 5. The CDR3 extends over 13 amino acids. The germline V gene encodes CDR1 MNHEY and CDR2 SVGAGI. In DNA form, the CDR3 reads TGTGCCAGCAGAACGACAGGGCCCACTGAAGCTTTCTTT. This sequence encodes CASRTTGPTEAFF.

This chain links TRBV2 with TRBJ2-3, with 10 bases matching TRBD2. The germline V gene has CDR1 SNHLY and CDR2 FYNNEI. With 3 bases clipped from V and 3 bases from J, the junction kept 3 bases outside the gene matches. The CDR3 totals 15 residues. CDR3 coding DNA: TGTGCCAGCAGTGAGGGGGGACTAGCGACAGATACGCAGTATTTT. This translates into CASSEGGLATDTQYF.

The rearrangement joins TRBV6-5 to TRBJ2-1, with no clear D. In germline, CDR1 is MNHEY, CDR2 SVGAGI. There are 16 residues in the CDR3. The V and J ends lost 4 bases and 5 bases respectively, with 18 bases between them. The CDR3 DNA reads as TGTGCCAGCAGTTCAGGCCGGCGTCAGGCCGACAATGAGCAGTTCTTC. Residues: CASSSGRRQADNEQFF.

The chain is built from TRBV23-1 and TRBJ1-5; 8 nucleotides align to TRBD1. TRBV23-1 counts as an open reading frame of uncertain function. V shed 7 bases and J 0 bases; nucleotides not matched to a gene: 8. The CDR3 covers 16 residues. CDR3 DNA sequence: TGCGCCAGCACCCGAGGACAGGGTCATAGCAATCAGCCCCAGCATTTT. It specifies CASTRGQGHSNQPQHF.

In this sample, this clone turned up once. This chain connects TRBV19 to TRBJ2-1; D might be TRBD2 (5 bases). V lost 7 bases and J 3 bases, leaving 16 bases between the germline ends. Germline V gives CDR1 LNHDA, CDR2 SQIVND (reference sequence). The CDR3 runs to 15 residues. The CDR3 coding sequence is TGTGCCAGTACCCCAACGGGAACAGTCTACAATGAGCAGTTCTTC. Encoded protein: CASTPTGTVYNEQFF.

The V call is TRBV10-3, the J call TRBJ2-1; D is perhaps TRBD2 (6 bases). Germline loops: CDR1 ENHRY, CDR2 SYGVKD. The CDR3 sequence is 15 residues long. The V and J ends lost 4 bases and 3 bases respectively, with 13 bases between them. The chain's CDR3 is CAISALAGLYNEQFF. CDR3 DNA sequence: TGTGCCATCAGTGCTCTCGCGGGACTCTACAATGAGCAGTTCTTC.

The chain combines TRBV6-1 with TRBJ1-1; 9 nucleotides line up with TRBD1. From germline, CDR1 is MNHNS and CDR2 SASEGT. CDR3 length: 14 residues. The V segment lost 4 bases and the J segment 2 bases; nucleotides outside the gene matches: 2. The CDR3 bases are TGTGCCAGCAGTGGACAGGGGGAAAACACTGAAGCTTTCTTT. This encodes CASSGQGENTEAFF.

The genes are TRBV10-3 and TRBJ2-7, with D hard to call. The V gene lost 0 bases and the J gene lost 5 bases, with 11 bases spanning the gap. The CDR3 has 14 amino acids. Germline values: CDR1 ENHRY, CDR2 SYGVKD. The chain's CDR3 is CAISESVGIHEQYF. CDR3 sequence (DNA): TGTGCCATCAGTGAGTCCGTAGGGATCCACGAGCAGTACTTC.

The V and J genes are TRBV25-1 and TRBJ2-5; D call uncertain. V lost 6 bases and J lost 13, with 12 bases in between. There are 10 residues in the CDR3. Germline loops: CDR1 MGHDK, CDR2 SYGVNS. This CDR3 is CASRDDTLYF. For the CDR3, the DNA is TGTGCCAGCAGGGACGATACACTGTACTTC. Combining the CDR3 with reference TRBV25-1 and TRBJ2-5 gives the whole variable domain EADIYQTPRYLVIGTGKKITLECSQTMGHDKMYWYQQDPGMELHLIHYSYGVNSTEKGDLSSESTVSRIRTEHFPLTLESARPSHTSQYLCASRDDTLYFGPGTRLLVL.

The V call is TRBV18, the J call TRBJ1-5; TRBD1 matches at 7 bases. The CDR3 consists of 14 residues. J lost 3 bases, V lost 3 bases, and 2 bases had no gene match. Germline CDR1 and CDR2: KGHSH and LQKENI. CDR3 coding DNA: TGTGCCAGCTCACCTGGACAGGACAATCAGCCCCAGCATTTT. Protein: CASSPGQDNQPQHF.

The rearrangement uses TRBV4-1 and TRBJ2-2; 16 bases are shared with TRBD2. CDR3 length: 20 amino acids. The V gene end was trimmed by 1 base and the J gene end by 1 base; junction bases not matched to a gene: 6. The germline gives CDR1 MGHRA, CDR2 YSYEKL. The chain's CDR3 is CASSQGMGLAGGKNTGELFF. The CDR3 nucleotides read TGCGCCAGCAGCCAAGGTATGGGACTAGCGGGAGGGAAGAACACCGGGGAGCTGTTTTTT.

This sequence joins TRBV27 and TRBJ2-7; D possibly matches TRBD1 or TRBD2 (6 bases each). From germline, CDR1 is MNHEY and CDR2 SMNVEV (reference sequence). The CDR3 runs 15 residues. Trimming removed 7 bases from V and 2 bases from J, with 18 bases in between. The CDR3 protein is CASKKGPGAPYEQYF. The DNA of the CDR3 is TGTGCCAGCAAAAAGGGGCCGGGGGCACCCTACGAGCAGTACTTC.

As to this clone: At one of its ends the junction is not consistent with the germline gene, which may arise from a read error. The sample contains more than one DNA sequence encoding this CDR3. This chain links TRBV10-3 with TRBJ1-1; 8 bases map to TRBD1. The CDR3 loop spans 11 amino acids. Germline V gene sequence: CDR1 ENHRY, CDR2 SYGVKD. The CDR3 protein is CAATGDTEAFF. CDR3 nucleotide sequence: TGTGCCGCGACAGGGGATACTGAGGCTTTCTTT.

This CDR3 reads CASSIVKVGTQYF. The CDR3 nucleotides read TGTGCCAGTAGTATAGTAAAGGTCGGTACGCAGTATTTT. This sequence joins TRBV19 and TRBJ2-3; no clear D. Trimming stripped 1 base from V and 8 bases from J, with 10 bases between. The CDR3 sequence is 13 residues long. Per germline, CDR1 LNHDA and CDR2 SQIVND (reference sequence). Full variable domain (rest looked up from reference TRBV19 and TRBJ2-3): DGGITQSPKYLFRKEGQNVTLSCEQNLNHDAMYWYRQDPGQGLRLIYYSQIVNDFQKGDIAEGYSVSREKKESFPLTVTSAQKNPTAFYLCASSIVKVGTQYFGPGTRLTVL.

The chain's CDR3 is CASNSGQVGKGEQFF. In DNA form, the CDR3 reads TGTGCCAGCAATAGCGGCCAGGTGGGGAAGGGTGAGCAGTTCTTC. The genes are TRBV6-1 and TRBJ2-1; D possibly corresponds to TRBD2 (6 bases). CDR1 is MNHNS and CDR2 is SASEGT in the germline V gene. Trimming shortened V by 7 bases and J by 9 bases, and 22 bases separated the two germline ends. The CDR3 contains 15 residues.

The chain combines TRBV28 with TRBJ2-7; 8 positions match TRBD1. The CDR3 extends over 13 amino acids. Germline trimming cut 3 bases from V and 3 bases from J; bases unmatched to any gene: 1. Per the germline V gene, CDR1 is MDHEN and CDR2 is SYDVKM. This chain's CDR3 is CASSLDRDYEQYF. The CDR3, as DNA: TGTGCCAGCAGTTTGGACAGGGACTACGAGCAGTACTTC.

The chain combines TRBV6-1 with TRBJ2-5; D is uncertain. Trimming pared 3 bases from V and 0 bases from J, leaving 8 bases between. CDR1 is MNHNS and CDR2 is SASEGT in the germline V gene. The CDR3 runs to 14 residues. The CDR3 protein is CASSDVFYQETQYF. The CDR3 DNA reads TGTGCCAGCAGTGATGTGTTCTACCAAGAGACCCAGTACTTC.

The chain combines TRBV19 with TRBJ1-5, with a possible D match to TRBD1 (5 bases). The V end lost 4 bases, the J end lost 3 bases, and 28 bases lay between the germline ends. This CDR3 comprises 20 residues. Germline V lookup: CDR1 LNHDA, CDR2 SQIVND (reference sequence). DNA for the CDR3: TGTGCCAGTAGTACCCCCTATATAGACAGTCCTACTATACCCAATCAGCCCCAGCATTTT. It specifies CASSTPYIDSPTIPNQPQHF.

In this sample, this clone turned up once. The genes are TRBV5-8 and TRBJ1-1, with D unresolved. This CDR3 comprises 16 residues. Between the trimmed V and J ends, which lost 1 base and 0 bases, there was a span of 13 bases. CDR1 SGHTS and CDR2 YDEGEE come from the germline V gene. CDR3 bases: TGTGCCAGCAGCTTGTATACCCCGATCATGAACACTGAAGCTTTCTTT. It translates to CASSLYTPIMNTEAFF. Based on the CDR3 plus reference TRBV5-8 and TRBJ1-1, the full variable domain is EAGVTQSPTHLIKTRGQQATLRCSPISGHTSVYWYQQALGLGLQFLLWYDEGEERNRGNFPPRFSGRQFPNYSSELNVNALELEDSALYLCASSLYTPIMNTEAFFGQGTRLTVV.

This rearrangement joins TRBV28 to TRBJ1-1, with TRBD1 as a possible D gene (5 bases). The CDR3 is 18 amino acids. The germline gives CDR1 MDHEN, CDR2 SYDVKM. The ends were cut back, 3 bases at V and 6 bases at J, with 26 bases in the middle. The CDR3, as DNA: TGTGCCAGCAGTTTTTCGATTTTCGCCGGGACGAAGGGACCTGAAGCTTTCTTT. Protein sequence: CASSFSIFAGTKGPEAFF.

The chain couples TRBV7-6 to TRBJ2-2; D not certain. Trimming shortened V by 0 bases and J by 1 base, and 9 bases separated the two germline ends. This CDR3 contains 16 residues. Germline V gene data show CDR1 as SGHVS and CDR2 as FNYEAQ. DNA of the CDR3: TGTGCCAGCAGCTTAGCCCGGCTTCGGAACACCGGGGAGCTGTTTTTT. Translated, it gives CASSLARLRNTGELFF.

This clone was seen just once. The V call is TRBV2, the J call TRBJ2-1; the D is unclear. Trimming shortened V by 0 bases and J by 6 bases, and 9 bases separated the two germline ends. Germline CDR1 is SNHLY and CDR2 is FYNNEI. The CDR3 length is 14 residues. The CDR3 sequence is CASSEAVVFNEQFF. CDR3 sequence (DNA): TGTGCCAGCAGTGAAGCGGTGGTCTTCAATGAGCAGTTCTTC.